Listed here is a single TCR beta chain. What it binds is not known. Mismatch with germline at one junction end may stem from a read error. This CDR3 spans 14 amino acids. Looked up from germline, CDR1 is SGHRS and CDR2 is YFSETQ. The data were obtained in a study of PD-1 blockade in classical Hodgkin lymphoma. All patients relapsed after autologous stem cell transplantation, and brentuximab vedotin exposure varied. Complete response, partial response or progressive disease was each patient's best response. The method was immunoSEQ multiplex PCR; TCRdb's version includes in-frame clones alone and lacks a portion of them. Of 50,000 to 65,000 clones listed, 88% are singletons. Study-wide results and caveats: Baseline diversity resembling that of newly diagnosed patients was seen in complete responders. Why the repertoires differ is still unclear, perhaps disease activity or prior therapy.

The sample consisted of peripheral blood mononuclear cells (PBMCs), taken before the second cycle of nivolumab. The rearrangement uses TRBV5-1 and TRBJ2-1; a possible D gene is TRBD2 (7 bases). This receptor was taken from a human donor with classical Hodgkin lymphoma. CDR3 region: CASTLGGPKIEQFF. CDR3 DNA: TGCGCCAGCACCTTGGGGGGGCCCAAGATTGAGCAGTTCTTC. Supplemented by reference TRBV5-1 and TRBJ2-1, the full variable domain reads KAGVTQTPRYLIKTRGQQVTLSCSPISGHRSVSWYQQTPGQGLQFLFEYFSETQRNKGNFPGRFSGRQFSNSRSEMNVSTLELGDSALYLCASTLGGPKIEQFFGPGTRLTVL.